This T cell receptor beta chain was sequenced for a study of blood T cell repertoires in COVID-19. Germline-derived CDR1 and CDR2 are SEHNR and FQNEAQ (reference sequence). This CDR3 is built from 17 residues. Deletions cut 4 bases from V and 5 bases from J, with 23 bases between. Method: immunoSEQ multiplex PCR; TCRdb's copy keeps in-frame clones and lacks some. Of 150,000 to 200,000 clones in the sample, roughly 80% are singletons; the top ten hold 4.5% to 5.5%. The clonotype was recovered from a woman in her thirties with acute or convalescent COVID-19. The V gene is TRBV7-9, the J gene TRBJ1-2; a weak D match, TRBD1 (5 bases). Sequencing was performed on peripheral blood. The CDR3 DNA sequence: TGTGCCAGCAGCTCCCGACAGACCCTTAACGGCGAATATGGCTACACCTTC. Translation: CASSSRQTLNGEYGYTF. The full variable domain, with the rest looked up from reference TRBV7-9 and TRBJ1-2, is DTGVSQNPRHKITKRGQNVTFRCDPISEHNRLYWYRQTLGQGPEFLTYFQNEAQLEKSRLLSDRFSAERPKGSFSTLEIQRTEQGDSAMYLCASSSRQTLNGEYGYTFGSGTRLTVV.